The 2 T cell receptor beta chains reported below all come from one sample, sequenced in a study of monozygotic twins with inflammatory bowel disease. TCRdb reanalyzed the 5' RACE reads and collapses them to one entry per CDR3 protein, without DNA. The listing contains approximately 340,000 distinct CDR3 sequences. Sequenced sample: blood. These receptors all come from a human donor with ulcerative colitis or Crohn's disease, or a healthy co-twin of an affected twin (not recorded which).

The rearrangement uses TRBV12-3 or TRBV12-4 and TRBJ1-5. The CDR3 loop spans 12 amino acids. CDR3 sequence: CASSLRDQPQHF.

The chain recombines TRBV7-9 with TRBJ1-6; TCRdb reports TRBD1, a call that lacks DNA to check it against. Per the germline V gene, CDR1 is SEHNR and CDR2 is FQNEAQ (reference sequence). The CDR3 contains 15 residues. The CDR3 region is CASSLIDSSNSPLHF.